This T cell receptor (beta chain) came from a study of blood T cells in healthy people across ages. Study outcomes and limitations: Older age coincided with a roughly linear decline in TCR beta diversity per million T cells.

CDR1 is MNHEY and CDR2 is SVGAGI in the germline V gene. This CDR3 is 16 amino acids long. Trimming took off 1 base at V and 2 bases at J, with 14 bases between the two ends. Alongside a J-beta primer mix, a sample-barcoded 5' primer served in a second PCR lasting about 7 to 11 cycles. MiXCR, applied by TCRdb to the 5' RACE reads, yields one record per CDR3 protein. The sample consists of around 1.5 million distinct CDR3 sequences, approximately 59% of them appearing once. Note on this clonotype: Its antigen is unknown.

Material: blood. The V call is TRBV6-5, the J call TRBJ1-2; a weak D match, TRBD1 (5 bases). The sequence derives from a man aged 18 to 35 in good health. This CDR3 is CASSYYPRQGNYGYTF. CDR3 DNA sequence: TGTGCCAGCAGTTACTACCCGCGCCAGGGCAACTATGGCTACACCTTC.